Below are 22 T cell receptor beta chains sequenced from a single sample in a study of beta chain features in type 1 diabetes. As every portion of the isolated RNA was reverse transcribed, the sequencing read expressed TCRB transcripts. Assay: immunoSEQ multiplex PCR; the TCRdb copy retains only in-frame clones and omits some. Of roughly 300,000 clones listed, 7% to 9% are singletons. What was sequenced was central memory CD4+ T cells from blood. The receptors shown here come from a woman aged 18-30 years in good health.

In its sample, this clone was seen a few times. The J gene is TRBJ2-3, the V gene TRBV14; 7 positions agree with TRBD2. The CDR3 is 15 amino acids. With V trimmed by 1 base and J by 5 bases, 6 bases remained unmatched. The germline V gene encodes CDR1 SGHDN and CDR2 FVKESK. CDR3 in DNA: TGTGCCAGCAGCCAAGGACGGTCGGGGGGAGATACGCAGTATTTT. Protein: CASSQGRSGGDTQYF.

The J gene is TRBJ1-1, the V gene TRBV7-9; maybe TRBD1 (6 bases). Trimming removed 4 bases from V and 10 bases from J, with 22 bases in between. The CDR3 has 15 amino acids. CDR1 is SEHNR and CDR2 is FQNEAQ in the germline V gene (reference sequence). CDR3 coding DNA: TGTGCCAGCAGCTCCCTCGACAAGGCCAAAGGGGGAGCTTTCTTT. This codes for CASSSLDKAKGGAFF.

This clone has only a few counts. This chain uses TRBV5-8 with TRBJ1-4; D is perhaps TRBD1 (5 bases). This CDR3 spans 15 amino acids. The germline V gene has CDR1 SGHTS and CDR2 YDEGEE. The V gene lost 0 bases and the J gene lost 7 bases, with 13 bases spanning the gap. CDR3: CASSLERGAGEKLFF. The CDR3 DNA reads as TGTGCCAGCAGCTTGGAGAGGGGTGCTGGTGAAAAACTGTTTTTT.

The table lists this clone with many counts. The V call is TRBV4-2, the J call TRBJ1-5; the match to TRBD1 covers 7 bases. V lost 4 bases to trimming and J lost 7 bases; unmatched junction nucleotides: 10. The germline gives CDR1 LGHNA, CDR2 YNFKEQ. The CDR3 is 15 amino acids. CDR3 sequence reads: CASSPDRAGLQPQHF. For the CDR3, the DNA is TGTGCCAGCAGCCCAGACAGGGCGGGCCTGCAGCCCCAGCATTTT.

This clone was detected only a few times. The chain joins TRBV5-1 to TRBJ2-7, with a weak D call TRBD2 (6 bases). The CDR3 is 12 residues long. Trimming stripped 5 bases from V and 4 bases from J, with 10 bases between. Per germline, CDR1 SGHRS and CDR2 YFSETQ. DNA of the CDR3: TGCGCCAGCAGTCCGGCGGGGTACGAGCAGTACTTC. This translates into CASSPAGYEQYF.

This sequence joins TRBV27 and TRBJ2-2; no reliable D call. The CDR3 has 12 amino acids. Trimming removed 3 bases at V and 3 bases at J, with 2 bases between. Germline CDR1 reads MNHEY; CDR2 reads SMNVEV (reference sequence). The CDR3, as DNA: TGTGCCAGCAGTTTTTACACCGGGGAGCTGTTTTTT. It is translated as CASSFYTGELFF.

This clone was detected only a few times. Since a much larger clone is just one base distant, this may be a read error. The gene calls are TRBV6-6 and TRBJ2-7, with TRBD1 as a possible D gene (6 bases). Trimming removed 7 bases from V and 0 bases from J, with 10 bases in between. The length of the CDR3 is 13 residues. From germline, CDR1 is MNHNY and CDR2 SVGAGI (reference sequence). This CDR3 reads CASTRDNSYEQYF. The CDR3 region has the DNA TGTGCCAGCACCCGGGACAACTCCTACGAGCAGTACTTC.

This clone was detected only a few times. The genes are TRBV18 and TRBJ2-5; D is undetermined. Between the trimmed V and J ends, which lost 0 bases and 4 bases, there was a span of 9 bases. The CDR3 is made up of 14 amino acids. Germline assignment: CDR1 KGHSH and CDR2 LQKENI. The CDR3 protein is CASSPPGFAETQYF. The DNA of the CDR3 is TGTGCCAGCTCACCACCCGGATTTGCAGAGACCCAGTACTTC. The full variable domain, its missing parts supplied by reference TRBV18 and TRBJ2-5, is NAGVMQNPRHLVRRRGQEARLRCSPMKGHSHVYWYRQLPEEGLKFMVYLQKENIIDESGMPKERFSAEFPKEGPSILRIQQVVRGDSAAYFCASSPPGFAETQYFGPGTRLLVL.

As to this clone: Distinct nucleotide sequences in the sample also encode this CDR3. The V call is TRBV2, the J call TRBJ1-4; D gene unclear. V gave up 5 bases and J gave up 0 bases, with 7 bases separating them. This CDR3 spans 14 amino acids. Germline-derived CDR1 and CDR2 are SNHLY and FYNNEI. The CDR3, as DNA: TGTGCCAGCAGTTACAGAACAACTAATGAAAAACTGTTTTTT. Translating it yields CASSYRTTNEKLFF.

This clone was recorded many times. This chain uses TRBV15 with TRBJ1-4; 7 bases line up with TRBD1. Germline CDR1 is LNHNV and CDR2 is YYDKDF (reference sequence). Trimming at V came to 7 bases and at J to 5 bases, leaving 13 bases not matched to a gene. The CDR3 contains 16 residues. This CDR3 is CATISGRQGRNEKLFF. In DNA form, the CDR3 reads TGTGCCACCATTTCGGGGAGACAGGGCCGGAATGAAAAACTGTTTTTT.

This clone was counted a few times. The chain uses TRBV2 and TRBJ1-1; D is ambiguous. Germline V gene sequence: CDR1 SNHLY, CDR2 FYNNEI. This CDR3 is 14 amino acids long. Trimming removed 7 bases at V and 1 base at J, with 13 bases between. The DNA of the CDR3 is TGTGCCAGCACTCAAGGGCCCGCGAACACTGAAGCTTTCTTT. Its translation: CASTQGPANTEAFF. The variable domain in full, completed from reference TRBV2 and TRBJ1-1, reads EPEVTQTPSHQVTQMGQEVILRCVPISNHLYFYWYRQILGQKVEFLVSFYNNEISEKSEIFDDQFSVERPDGSNFTLKIRSTKLEDSAMYFCASTQGPANTEAFFGQGTRLTVV.

Many counts were recorded for this clone. The chain recombines TRBV7-2 with TRBJ2-1; D is undetermined. V lost 2 bases and J lost 8, with 10 bases in between. Germline loops: CDR1 SGHTA, CDR2 FQGNSA. The CDR3 extends over 13 amino acids. In DNA form, the CDR3 reads TGTGCCAGCAGCTTAAGGACGGGCGATGAGCAGTTCTTC. Its protein is CASSLRTGDEQFF. The full variable domain, in which reference TRBV7-2 and TRBJ2-1 provide the parts outside the CDR3, is GAGVSQSPSNKVTEKGKDVELRCDPISGHTALYWYRQSLGQGLEFLIYFQGNSAPDKSGLPSDRFSAERTGGSVSTLTIQRTQQEDSAVYLCASSLRTGDEQFFGPGTRLTVL.

In this sample, this clone turned up a few times. The V gene is TRBV7-2, the J gene TRBJ2-7; 7 bases map to TRBD2. The V gene's germline CDR1 is SGHTA and CDR2 FQGNSA. Unmatched junction bases numbered 2, after V lost 0 bases and J lost 6 bases. The CDR3 contains 13 residues. For the CDR3, the DNA is TGTGCCAGCAGCTTAGCGGGAGGGTTCGAGCAGTACTTC. Translated: CASSLAGGFEQYF.

The V call is TRBV11-3, the J call TRBJ2-1, with D maybe TRBD1 (6 bases). V lost 9 bases and J lost 7, with 16 bases in between. Germline V gene lookup returns CDR1 SGHNT and CDR2 YENEEA. The CDR3 is made up of 13 amino acids. The CDR3 protein is CARELNRENEQFF. The CDR3 nucleotides read TGTGCCAGAGAGCTGAACAGGGAGAATGAGCAGTTCTTC.

This clone showed up just a few times. The identical CDR3 is also encoded by other nucleotide sequences in the sample. J is TRBJ1-2 and V is TRBV28; possible D gene TRBD1, 5 bases. Per the germline V gene, CDR1 is MDHEN and CDR2 is SYDVKM. Trimming cost V 3 bases and J 7 bases, with 6 bases left between them. The CDR3 consists of 11 residues. The CDR3 reads CASSFQGGYTF. In DNA form, the CDR3 reads TGTGCCAGCAGTTTTCAGGGTGGCTACACCTTC.

This rearrangement joins TRBV7-9 to TRBJ2-7; TRBD1 matches at 9 bases. Unmatched junction bases numbered 6, after V lost 5 bases and J lost 4 bases. This CDR3 comprises 14 residues. Per the germline V gene, CDR1 is SEHNR and CDR2 is FQNEAQ (reference sequence). CDR3 bases: TGTGCCAGCAGCGCCGGGACAGGGCTTTACGAGCAGTACTTC. This translates into CASSAGTGLYEQYF.

This clone was found a few times. This chain joins TRBV28 and TRBJ2-4, with 8 bases identical to TRBD1. The CDR3 covers 13 residues. V dropped 6 bases and J dropped 8; count of bases not matched to a gene: 6. Germline V gives CDR1 MDHEN, CDR2 SYDVKM. The CDR3 here is CASSSTGEDIQYF. CDR3 coding DNA: TGTGCCAGCAGCTCGACAGGGGAGGACATTCAGTACTTC.

The CDR3 DNA is TGCGCCAGCACCTACGAGAGACAGGGTAACTATGGCTACACCTTC. Translating it yields CASTYERQGNYGYTF. The V gene is TRBV23-1, the J gene TRBJ1-2, with 7 bases lining up with TRBD1. TRBV23-1 is assigned to the ORF class and has an uncertain function. V lost 7 bases and J lost 1; bases outside the gene matches: 9. The CDR3 consists of 15 residues.

The V gene is TRBV7-3, the J gene TRBJ2-1, with 13 positions matching TRBD2. The CDR3 extends over 21 amino acids. V gave up 2 bases and J gave up 0 bases; unmatched junction bases: 13. Germline V gives CDR1 SGHTA, CDR2 FQGTGA. This CDR3 is CASSLGRGLAGAPGSYNEQFF. In nucleotides, the CDR3 is TGTGCCAGCAGCTTAGGACGAGGACTAGCGGGAGCGCCGGGCTCCTACAATGAGCAGTTCTTC.

This chain uses TRBV6-5 with TRBJ2-3, with 7 bases matching TRBD2. The CDR3 is 14 residues long. Germline CDR1 reads MNHEY; CDR2 reads SVGAGI. The trim removed 10 bases at V and 2 bases at J, leaving 9 bases unmatched. The CDR3 protein is CATGRREPTDTQYF. The CDR3 region has the DNA TGTGCCACAGGACGGCGGGAGCCCACAGATACGCAGTATTTT.

This chain joins TRBV6-6 and TRBJ1-2, with D tentatively TRBD1 (6 bases). Germline V lookup: CDR1 MNHNY, CDR2 SVGAGI (reference sequence). This CDR3 has 13 residues. Trimming left V 5 bases short and J 4 bases short, with 11 bases between. The CDR3 here is CASSPQGLYGYTF. The CDR3 DNA follows: TGTGCCAGCAGTCCACAGGGCCTCTATGGCTACACCTTC.

This clone was found a few times. This chain uses TRBV27 with TRBJ1-5; 7 nucleotides match TRBD1. The CDR3 spans 11 residues. From germline, CDR1 is MNHEY and CDR2 SMNVEV (reference sequence). V shed 6 bases, J shed 7 bases, and the junction held 0 bases outside the gene matches. The CDR3, as DNA: TGTGCCAGCAGACAGGGGCAGCCCCAGCATTTT. It translates to CASRQGQPQHF.